One and the same sample provided the 25 T cell receptor beta chains below, sequenced in a study of T cells in Graves' hyperthyroidism and ophthalmopathy. TCR beta CDR3 region amplification was performed from RNA transcripts. HTBI primers were employed in a first-round RT-PCR of the TCR CDR3. TCRdb re-analysed the multiplex PCR reads in MiXCR, keeping a single row per CDR3 protein. In the table there are around 660,000 distinct CDR3 sequences, roughly 46% of which are singletons. The sequenced material came from peripheral blood or thyroid tissue (not recorded which). The source of these receptors is an adult man with Graves' disease, either hyperthyroidism or ophthalmopathy (not recorded which).

This clonotype was counted only a few times. The chain links TRBV2 to TRBJ1-1, with a weak D call TRBD1 (5 bases). CDR3 size: 14 residues. The germline V gene has CDR1 SNHLY and CDR2 FYNNEI. Trimming pared 5 bases from V and 8 bases from J, leaving 18 bases between. The CDR3 sequence is CASSYGDEPPEAFF. The CDR3 DNA is TGTGCCAGCAGTTATGGGGACGAGCCCCCCGAAGCTTTCTTT. Full variable domain (missing parts from reference TRBV2 and TRBJ1-1): EPEVTQTPSHQVTQMGQEVILRCVPISNHLYFYWYRQILGQKVEFLVSFYNNEISEKSEIFDDQFSVERPDGSNFTLKIRSTKLEDSAMYFCASSYGDEPPEAFFGQGTRLTVV.

The genes are TRBV5-1 and TRBJ1-4; the D is unclear. Trimming pared 3 bases from V and 6 bases from J, leaving 15 bases between. The CDR3 runs to 15 residues. Germline loops: CDR1 SGHRS, CDR2 YFSETQ. The DNA for the CDR3 is TGCGCCAGCAGCTCGAACAGTGATCGTCATGAAAAACTGTTTTTT. Translation: CASSSNSDRHEKLFF.

This clonotype was counted a single time. This chain connects TRBV13 to TRBJ1-6, with 9 bases fitting TRBD1. V trimming: 6 bases; J trimming: 9 bases; junction bases outside the gene matches: 12. The V gene's germline CDR1 is PRHDT and CDR2 FYEKMQ (reference sequence). The CDR3 runs 16 residues. The DNA for the CDR3 is TGTGCCAGCAGTTACTCCCCGGGACAGGGACTTTCACCCCTCCACTTT. Amino acids: CASSYSPGQGLSPLHF.

The table lists this clonotype with a count of one. One base away lies a much larger clone, so this may be a sequencing read error. The chain carries TRBV2 and TRBJ1-5, with a weak D call TRBD1 (6 bases). The CDR3 runs 14 residues. Germline V gene data show CDR1 as SNHLY and CDR2 as FYNNEI. The CDR3 loop reads CASSPGDSNQLQHF. The CDR3 coding sequence is TGTGCCAGCAGCCCAGGGGATAGCAATCAGCTCCAGCATTTT. The whole variable domain, remainder taken from reference TRBV2 and TRBJ1-5, is EPEVTQTPSHQVTQMGQEVILRCVPISNHLYFYWYRQILGQKVEFLVSFYNNEISEKSEIFDDQFSVERPDGSNFTLKIRSTKLEDSAMYFCASSPGDSNQLQHFGDGTRLSIL.

The chain has TRBV7-2 and TRBJ1-6; possibly TRBD1 for D (6 bases). Trimming left V 4 bases short and J 10 bases short, with 17 bases between. Germline V CDR1 and CDR2: SGHTA, FQGNSA. This CDR3 region has 15 residues. The chain's CDR3 is CASSSLGGPGSPLHF. In nucleotides, the CDR3 is TGTGCCAGCAGCTCGCTCGGGGGGCCAGGGTCACCCCTCCACTTT.

The chain is built from TRBV7-2 and TRBJ1-6; D is perhaps TRBD1 (6 bases). Germline values: CDR1 SGHTA, CDR2 FQGNSA. V lost 8 bases and J 7 bases, leaving 15 bases between the germline ends. This CDR3 is built from 14 residues. The CDR3 nucleotides are TGTGCCAGCTATGACAGACAGGCGAATTCACCCCTCCACTTT. As protein: CASYDRQANSPLHF. Full variable domain (rest looked up from reference TRBV7-2 and TRBJ1-6): GAGVSQSPSNKVTEKGKDVELRCDPISGHTALYWYRQSLGQGLEFLIYFQGNSAPDKSGLPSDRFSAERTGGSVSTLTIQRTQQEDSAVYLCASYDRQANSPLHFGNGTRLTVT.

This chain links TRBV7-9 with TRBJ1-1, with D possibly being TRBD1 (5 bases). Per the germline V gene, CDR1 is SEHNR and CDR2 is FQNEAQ (reference sequence). V gave up 5 bases and J gave up 4 bases, with 11 bases separating them. The CDR3 sequence is 13 residues long. The CDR3 protein is CASSPRDSTEAFF. The CDR3 DNA is TGTGCCAGCAGCCCACGGGACTCCACTGAAGCTTTCTTT. Complete variable domain (other parts from reference TRBV7-9 and TRBJ1-1): DTGVSQNPRHKITKRGQNVTFRCDPISEHNRLYWYRQTLGQGPEFLTYFQNEAQLEKSRLLSDRFSAERPKGSFSTLEIQRTEQGDSAMYLCASSPRDSTEAFFGQGTRLTVV.

This clonotype showed up just a few times. This chain links TRBV29-1 with TRBJ2-2, with TRBD1 as a possible D gene (6 bases). The V end was cut by 2 bases, the J end by 13 bases, with 17 bases between. The CDR3 runs to 13 residues. Germline V gene lookup returns CDR1 SQVTM and CDR2 ANQGSEA. For the CDR3, the DNA is TGCAGCGTTGAAATAGGGGGTCACTCTGGGCTGTTTTTT. The encoded protein is CSVEIGGHSGLFF.

The V and J genes are TRBV12-3 or TRBV12-4 and TRBJ1-1; 7 bases map to TRBD1. CDR3 size: 13 residues. J was trimmed by 8 bases and V by 6 bases; bases with no gene match: 9. In nucleotides, the CDR3 is TGTGCCAGCAGACCCGTGGGACAGACCGAAGCTTTCTTT. Translated, it gives CASRPVGQTEAFF.

V gene TRBV10-3 combines with J gene TRBJ2-5; the D is unclear. The CDR3 totals 15 residues. Looked up from germline, CDR1 is ENHRY and CDR2 is SYGVKD. V lost 0 bases and J lost 1, with 9 bases in between. In nucleotides, the CDR3 is TGTGCCATCAGTGAGTCGTCTGGCAGCCAAGAGACCCAGTACTTC. Amino acids: CAISESSGSQETQYF.

This chain uses TRBV11-2 with TRBJ1-1; D not resolved. Between the trimmed V and J ends, which lost 1 base and 4 bases, there was a span of 10 bases. Per the germline V gene, CDR1 is SGHAT and CDR2 is FQNNGV. The CDR3 loop spans 14 amino acids. CDR3 loop: CASSLVRWATEAFF. The CDR3 nucleotides are TGTGCCAGCAGCTTAGTCCGGTGGGCCACTGAAGCTTTCTTT.

For the CDR3, the DNA is TGTGCCAGCAGCCAAGATCTTCGGACTCGAGGGACCGGGGAGCTGTTTTTT. Its protein is CASSQDLRTRGTGELFF. The chain uses TRBV7-9 and TRBJ2-2; D possibly corresponds to TRBD2 (5 bases). Germline V gives CDR1 SEHNR, CDR2 FQNEAQ (reference sequence). The CDR3 contains 17 residues. The germline V and J ends were trimmed by 5 bases and 5 bases, with 21 bases remaining between them. The variable domain in full, completed from reference TRBV7-9 and TRBJ2-2, reads DTGVSQNPRHKITKRGQNVTFRCDPISEHNRLYWYRQTLGQGPEFLTYFQNEAQLEKSRLLSDRFSAERPKGSFSTLEIQRTEQGDSAMYLCASSQDLRTRGTGELFFGEGSRLTVL.

This clonotype has a single count. This chain connects TRBV5-1 to TRBJ1-1; 8 positions agree with TRBD1. The germline V gene encodes CDR1 SGHRS and CDR2 YFSETQ. Germline trimming cut 1 base from V and 1 base from J; bases unmatched to any gene: 6. The CDR3 is 16 amino acids. CDR3 sequence: CASSLRQGAGNTEAFF. The CDR3 nucleotides are TGCGCCAGCAGCTTGAGGCAGGGGGCGGGGAACACTGAAGCTTTCTTT.

V usage is TRBV7-6 and J usage is TRBJ2-5; the D gene is possibly TRBD2 (6 bases). V lost 5 bases to trimming and J lost 7 bases, with 20 bases between them. This CDR3 region has 15 residues. Germline V gene lookup returns CDR1 SGHVS and CDR2 FNYEAQ. The CDR3 is CASSQDLGLGGTQYF. DNA of the CDR3: TGTGCCAGCAGCCAAGATCTTGGCCTGGGGGGGACCCAGTACTTC.

At least ten counts were recorded for this clonotype. At one end the junction does not follow the germline gene, possibly because of a read error. The J gene is TRBJ1-6, the V gene TRBV10-2; TRBD1 matches 8 bases. Germline CDR1 and CDR2: WSHSY and SAAADI. The CDR3 runs 17 residues. CDR3 loop: CASCDRGGLSYNSPLHF. In DNA form, the CDR3 reads TGCGCCAGCTGTGACAGGGGAGGGCTCTCCTATAATTCACCCCTCCACTTT.

The chain links TRBV12-3 or TRBV12-4 to TRBJ1-4; D remains unclear. V gave up 3 bases and J gave up 2 bases, with 10 bases separating them. There are 15 residues in the CDR3. The CDR3 DNA follows: TGTGCCAGCAGTTTTGGGCTCAGGACTAATGAAAAACTGTTTTTT. This encodes CASSFGLRTNEKLFF.

V and J are TRBV2 and TRBJ1-1; perhaps TRBD1 as D (6 bases). In germline, CDR1 is SNHLY, CDR2 FYNNEI. V gave up 6 bases and J gave up 4 bases, with 18 bases separating them. The CDR3 is 15 residues long. CDR3 nucleotide sequence: TGTGCCAGCAGGGACGCAGGGGTGGGCGGCACTGAAGCTTTCTTT. Protein: CASRDAGVGGTEAFF.

This clonotype was observed a single time. The gene calls are TRBV25-1 and TRBJ1-4, with 7 bases matching TRBD1. The CDR3 sequence is 17 residues long. Trimming took 6 bases from V and 4 from J; bases not matched to a gene: 14. Germline-derived CDR1 and CDR2 are MGHDK and SYGVNS. CDR3 sequence: CASSQSPGRGNNEKLFF. CDR3 sequence (DNA): TGTGCCAGCAGCCAGAGCCCAGGCAGGGGGAATAATGAAAAACTGTTTTTT.

This clonotype was detected only a few times. The CDR3 nucleotides are TGCAGTGCTCTGAGGGCCTTTAGCGGGAGTGGCTCCTACGAGCAGTACTTC. The encoded protein is CSALRAFSGSGSYEQYF. The J gene is TRBJ2-7, the V gene TRBV20-1; 9 bases are shared with TRBD2. CDR3 size: 17 residues. Germline values: CDR1 DFQATT, CDR2 SNEGSKA (reference sequence). Trimming took 5 bases from V and 0 from J; bases not matched to a gene: 14.

This clonotype was observed a few times. J is TRBJ2-7 and V is TRBV29-1, with TRBD2 matching over 11 bases. The CDR3 length is 14 residues. CDR1 and CDR2 from the germline V gene are SQVTM and ANQGSEA. V lost 2 bases to trimming and J lost 4 bases; unmatched junction nucleotides: 4. This CDR3 reads CSVEPLAGAYEQYF. The CDR3, as DNA: TGCAGCGTTGAACCACTAGCGGGAGCGTACGAGCAGTACTTC.

This clonotype has a handful of counts. The J gene is TRBJ2-7, the V gene TRBV7-8; D remains ambiguous. Germline CDR1 and CDR2: SGHVS and FQNEAQ. This CDR3 is built from 13 residues. V lost 5 bases to trimming and J lost 3 bases, with 11 bases between them. The CDR3 DNA sequence: TGTGCCAGCAGCACCCGTGGGGTCTACGAGCAGTACTTC. It yields the protein CASSTRGVYEQYF.

The V and J genes are TRBV24-1 and TRBJ1-1; a weak D match, TRBD1 (5 bases). Trimming pared 11 bases from V and 1 base from J, leaving 13 bases between. This CDR3 has 13 residues. From germline, CDR1 is KGHDR and CDR2 SFDVKD. For the CDR3, the DNA is TGTGCCAGCAAGGTCAGGGAGAACACTGAAGCTTTCTTT. Translated, it gives CASKVRENTEAFF.

Details on this clonotype: A much larger clone lies a single base off, so this may be a read error. The chain combines TRBV25-1 with TRBJ1-1; 7 bases agree with TRBD1. The CDR3 runs 14 residues. The germline CDR1 and CDR2 sequences are MGHDK and SYGVNS. J gave up 3 bases and V 4 bases, and 5 bases lay outside the gene matches. In DNA form, the CDR3 reads TGTGCCAGCAGTGCGGGACAGATGGACACTGAAGCTTTCTTT. Translating gives CASSAGQMDTEAFF. The variable domain in full, with the rest retrieved from reference TRBV25-1 and TRBJ1-1, is EADIYQTPRYLVIGTGKKITLECSQTMGHDKMYWYQQDPGMELHLIHYSYGVNSTEKGDLSSESTVSRIRTEHFPLTLESARPSHTSQYLCASSAGQMDTEAFFGQGTRLTVV.

This chain joins TRBV2 and TRBJ1-2; D not resolved. The CDR3 spans 11 residues. V was shortened by 9 bases and J by 4 bases, with 9 bases between the two germline ends. Germline CDR1 SNHLY, CDR2 FYNNEI. CDR3 bases: TGTGCCAGGGACGGGATCTATGGCTACACCTTC. Residues: CARDGIYGYTF.

The chain is built from TRBV19 and TRBJ1-1; D is ambiguous. V was trimmed by 3 bases and J by 5 bases, leaving 13 bases between them. CDR1 and CDR2 from the germline V gene are LNHDA and SQIVND (reference sequence). This CDR3 has 14 amino acids. CDR3 amino acids: CASSILGSGTEAFF. The DNA for the CDR3 is TGTGCCAGTAGTATTCTGGGATCGGGAACTGAAGCTTTCTTT.